The present T cell receptor (beta chain) was sequenced within a study of glioma-infiltrating T cells. Trimming removed 3 bases at V and 6 bases at J, with 9 bases between. The CDR3 is made up of 13 amino acids. Germline V gives CDR1 MDHEN, CDR2 SYDVKM. Broader study findings: CDR3 overlap between tissue and blood was very small. Gliomas, especially low-grade, showed above-expected tissue-blood divergence; non-neoplastic patients showed below.

This clonotype occurred a few times. Its antigen is unknown. Amplification of TCR alpha and beta CDR3 regions from RNA used iRepertoire nested multiplex PCR. TCRdb re-derived calls from the multiplex PCR reads in MiXCR, one entry per CDR3 protein. The table lists about 140,000 distinct CDR3 sequences, roughly two fifths of them singletons. The receptor was derived from a human donor with low-grade glioma or glioblastoma, undergoing nonglioma brain surgery, or in good health (not recorded which). The sequenced sample was glioma tissue, nonneoplastic brain tissue, or PBMCs (not recorded which). The rearrangement links TRBV28 to TRBJ1-5, with D tentatively TRBD1 (5 bases). The CDR3 region has the DNA TGTGCCAGCAGTTTGGCTCAGGGTCAGCCCCAGCATTTT. It codes for CASSLAQGQPQHF.